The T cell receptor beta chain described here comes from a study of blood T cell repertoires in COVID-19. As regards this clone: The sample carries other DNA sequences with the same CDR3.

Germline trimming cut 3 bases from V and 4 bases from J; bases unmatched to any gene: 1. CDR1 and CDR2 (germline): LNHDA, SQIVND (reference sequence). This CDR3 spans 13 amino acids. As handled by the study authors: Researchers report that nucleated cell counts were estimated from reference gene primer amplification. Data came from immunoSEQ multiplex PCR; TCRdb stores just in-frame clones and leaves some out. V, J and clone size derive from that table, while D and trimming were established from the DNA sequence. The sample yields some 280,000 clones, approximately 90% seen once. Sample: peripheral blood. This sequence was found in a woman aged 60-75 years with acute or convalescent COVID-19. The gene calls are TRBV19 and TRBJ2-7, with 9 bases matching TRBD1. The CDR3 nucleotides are TGTGCCAGTAGTATTGACAGGGGGTACGAGCAGTACTTC. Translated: CASSIDRGYEQYF.